This T cell receptor beta chain was sequenced during a study of regulatory T cells in long-lasting Graves disease. The sample's time point: newly diagnosed GD, antithyroid drugs for less than 3 months. RNA from PBMCs was the source of the TCR library. As a group, patients came from one endocrinology department in Xi'an, China. A volume of nine milliliters of peripheral blood was collected in EDTA tubes. The table lists this clonotype with a few counts. The CDR3 is 17 residues long. The V and J ends lost 4 bases and 0 bases, in that order; junction bases with no gene match: 9. Per the germline V gene, CDR1 is SGHRS and CDR2 is YFSETQ. Assembly of TCR beta libraries relied on iRepertoire HTBI primers together with Arm-PCR of CDR3 regions. Each CDR3 protein gets one entry after TCRdb re-called the multiplex PCR reads with MiXCR. The sample has hundreds of thousands of distinct CDR3 sequences, roughly 15% seen once.

The data also belong to a second study, concerning T cells in Graves' hyperthyroidism and ophthalmopathy.

The specimen was peripheral blood mononuclear cells (PBMCs), collected at new diagnosis, from a patient treated with antithyroid drugs. This chain uses TRBV5-1 with TRBJ1-4; 7 nucleotides agree with TRBD1. The clonotype was recovered from a woman aged 25 to 39 with Graves disease. Here the CDR3 reads CASSPGTVSSTNEKLFF. The CDR3, as DNA: TGCGCCAGCAGCCCGGGGACAGTCAGCTCAACTAATGAAAAACTGTTTTTT.